A selection of T cell receptor beta chains follows, all from one sample in a study of CD8 T cells in ankylosing spondylitis. TCRdb reanalysed the 5' RACE reads using MiXCR and keeps one entry per CDR3 protein. This table has more than 300,000 distinct CDR3 sequences, 6.5% to 10% appearing once. Material: blood, either unsorted or a sorted T cell fraction (not recorded which). These TCRs come from a male donor with ankylosing spondylitis. Both conserved end residues are part of each CDR3. Not every row has a clone size; where given, it reads once, few, many or a size class.

v_call	clone_size	cdr3_aa
TRBV20-1	.	CSASGQGRPEDEQFF
TRBV29-1	.	CSVSTQTDEQFF
TRBV7-3	many	CASSSFGGGEQYF
TRBV7-3	.	CASSLETARNEQFF
TRBV28	few	CAIGQGRNTDTQYF
TRBV5-1	.	CASSPDRTRFYEQYF
TRBV12-3/TRBV12-4	few	CASSFYREGDTQYF
TRBV6-2/TRBV6-3	many	CASSYHQGNNEQFF
TRBV7-2	.	CASSLVPSGGGRDEQFF
TRBV5-1	many	CASSLFGGAGSTEAFF
TRBV20-1	many	CSEVGGGVKETQYF
TRBV28	few	CASRTGALRNTIYF
TRBV5-1	few	CASSFGGTTDTQYF
TRBV7-9	few	CASSLGLRAPYEQYF
TRBV7-2	few	CASSIGMVSDTQYF
TRBV4-2	.	CASSQTSWDNQPQHF
TRBV30	few	CAWSGGGGAYQPQHF
TRBV20-1	.	CSASGPYNEQFF
TRBV11-2	many	CASSLDGRPTDTQYF
TRBV9	few	CASSVGIDSYEQYF
TRBV12-3/TRBV12-4	.	CASTPNVAGLTDTQYF
TRBV5-1	few	CASRRAGGFQETQYF
TRBV5-1	many	CASSLVEYPGGELFF